This T cell receptor beta chain was profiled in a study of cytomegalovirus exposure and HLA in healthy donors. About the research overall: Earlier, 95 million to 120 million unique TCR beta sequences were recovered from roughly 180 million T cells by an analysis. Study results and caveats: A previous analysis found most TCR beta V segments productive roughly 90% or roughly 30% of the time.

The CDR3 is 12 residues long. The PCR used 60 Vbeta and 13 Jbeta primers. The method was immunoSEQ multiplex PCR; TCRdb's version includes in-frame clones alone and lacks a portion of them. The table records roughly 89,000 clones, about 75% of them present only once. For this clone: Its matching antigen is unknown.

The TCR originated in a man under 40 in good health and CMV-seropositive. The rearrangement joins TRBV21-1 to TRBJ1-3. TRBV21-1 is tagged as a pseudogene. What was sequenced was PBMCs. CDR3 in DNA: TGTGCCAGCAGCCCTTTTGGAAACACCATATATTTT. Residues: CASSPFGNTIYF.